The 20 T cell receptor beta chains in this list originate from one sample, sequenced in a study of vaccination and CD4 T cells after COVID-19. Their cognate antigens are unknown. As to treatment: roughly 10-day PBMC culture with coronavirus spike peptide pools or control peptides (ViraFEST assay). Cultured CD4+ T-cell DNA underwent Oncomine TCR Beta short-read sequencing. A single record per CDR3 protein comes from TCRdb applying MiXCR to the PCR reads. This table has more than 15,000 distinct CDR3 sequences, approximately 70% appearing once. Sequencing was done on a sample of CD4+ T cells from blood, cultured in vitro. The receptors were sampled from a human donor who had recovered from COVID-19.

The chain recombines TRBV2 with TRBJ2-7, with TRBD2 identical over 7 bases. Germline loops: CDR1 SNHLY, CDR2 FYNNEI. With 5 bases clipped from V and 1 base from J, the junction kept 11 bases outside the gene matches. The CDR3 length is 16 residues. This CDR3 is CASSPLGGSSSYEQYF. For the CDR3, the DNA is TGTGCCAGCAGTCCCCTCGGGGGGAGTAGTTCCTACGAGCAGTACTTC.

The chain combines TRBV27 with TRBJ1-2; 8 bases map to TRBD1. The CDR3 consists of 15 residues. V gave up 8 bases and J gave up 6 bases; unmatched junction bases: 14. Per germline, CDR1 MNHEY and CDR2 SMNVEV (reference sequence). The CDR3 coding sequence is TGTGCCAGCGGAAAACGGGGACAGGCCCCCCATGGCTACACCTTC. This translates into CASGKRGQAPHGYTF.

The V and J genes are TRBV10-3 and TRBJ2-7; D gene ambiguous. Germline CDR1 reads ENHRY; CDR2 reads SYGVKD. The CDR3 runs 15 residues. V gave up 6 bases and J gave up 0 bases, with 15 bases separating them. The CDR3 protein is CAISRVESSSYEQYF. In DNA, the CDR3 is TGTGCCATCAGCAGAGTAGAGTCCAGCTCCTACGAGCAGTACTTC.

V usage is TRBV28 and J usage is TRBJ1-2; unclear D gene. The CDR3 totals 10 residues. The V and J ends lost 2 bases and 6 bases respectively, with 1 base between them. The germline CDR1 and CDR2 sequences are MDHEN and SYDVKM. CDR3 amino acids: CASSLNGYTF. CDR3 nucleotides: TGTGCCAGCAGTTTAAATGGCTACACCTTC.

The chain links TRBV7-2 to TRBJ1-2, with D tentatively TRBD1 (5 bases). V gave up 5 bases and J gave up 8 bases, with 24 bases separating them. Per the germline V gene, CDR1 is SGHTA and CDR2 is FQGNSA. The CDR3 loop spans 16 amino acids. As DNA, the CDR3 is TGTGCCAGCAGCATTGGGGGGGGTAACCCCGTATTAGGCTACACCTTC. Protein: CASSIGGGNPVLGYTF.

The V and J genes are TRBV7-2 and TRBJ1-1; D possibly corresponds to TRBD1 (6 bases). V was shortened by 4 bases and J by 0 bases, with 18 bases between the two germline ends. CDR1 is SGHTA, CDR2 FQGNSA, per germline. The CDR3 extends over 17 amino acids. CDR3 loop: CASSSPNRVALNTEAFF. The CDR3 DNA is TGTGCCAGCAGCTCCCCAAACAGGGTAGCCTTGAACACTGAAGCTTTCTTT. The whole variable domain, remainder taken from reference TRBV7-2 and TRBJ1-1, is GAGVSQSPSNKVTEKGKDVELRCDPISGHTALYWYRQSLGQGLEFLIYFQGNSAPDKSGLPSDRFSAERTGGSVSTLTIQRTQQEDSAVYLCASSSPNRVALNTEAFFGQGTRLTVV.

J is TRBJ2-7 and V is TRBV19; maybe TRBD2 (5 bases). The CDR3 runs to 15 residues. Germline V gene data show CDR1 as LNHDA and CDR2 as SQIVND (reference sequence). V shed 8 bases and J shed 7 bases, with 24 bases lying between them. CDR3 amino acids: CASSRLAGVSGEQYF. CDR3 bases: TGTGCCAGTTCCCGCTTGGCCGGGGTCTCCGGTGAGCAGTACTTC.

This clonotype was seen once. The chain has TRBV20-1 and TRBJ2-3; 10 nucleotides line up with TRBD2. The junction had 16 bases not matched to a gene; V was cut back by 6 bases and J by 13 bases. The CDR3 runs 14 residues. Per germline, CDR1 DFQATT and CDR2 SNEGSKA (reference sequence). The CDR3 here is CSAKVDTAGGPEYF. CDR3 bases: TGCAGTGCAAAAGTAGATACAGCGGGAGGGCCTGAGTATTTT.

The table lists this clonotype with a count of one. This rearrangement joins TRBV5-4 to TRBJ1-1; 8 positions match TRBD1. The ends lost 2 bases at V and 4 bases at J; junction bases unmatched: 1. The length of the CDR3 is 13 residues. Germline CDR1 and CDR2: SGHNT and YYREEE (reference sequence). The CDR3 protein is CASSFRGRTEAFF. Written as DNA, the CDR3 is TGTGCCAGCAGCTTCAGGGGGCGCACTGAAGCTTTCTTT.

The genes are TRBV20-1 and TRBJ2-5; 7 bases fit TRBD2. The length of the CDR3 is 12 residues. J lost 4 bases, V lost 3 bases, and 2 bases had no gene match. CDR1 is DFQATT, CDR2 SNEGSKA, per germline (reference sequence). CDR3 amino acids: CSASSGLETQYF. The CDR3 region has the DNA TGCAGTGCTAGTAGCGGGTTAGAGACCCAGTACTTC.

The CDR3 DNA sequence: TGCAGTGCTAACGGTGCTAGCGGGAGTGGTGAGCAGTACTTC. It codes for CSANGASGSGEQYF. The chain links TRBV20-1 to TRBJ2-7; 10 nucleotides agree with TRBD2. Germline V lookup: CDR1 DFQATT, CDR2 SNEGSKA (reference sequence). V lost 4 bases to trimming and J lost 7 bases; unmatched junction nucleotides: 10. CDR3 length equals 14 residues.

CDR3 residues: CASRGTGKSNEQFF. The CDR3 DNA follows: TGTGCCAGCAGGGGGACAGGGAAATCAAATGAGCAGTTCTTC. The V and J genes are TRBV6-2 or TRBV6-3 and TRBJ2-1, with 9 bases matching TRBD1. With 6 bases clipped from V and 7 bases from J, the junction kept 7 bases outside the gene matches. This CDR3 has 14 amino acids. Germline V gives CDR1 MNHEY, CDR2 SVGEGT.

The chain carries TRBV6-1 and TRBJ1-5; maybe TRBD1 (5 bases). The CDR3 extends over 16 amino acids. V lost 5 bases and J 2 bases, leaving 16 bases between the germline ends. Looked up from germline, CDR1 is MNHNS and CDR2 is SASEGT. The CDR3 DNA reads as TGTGCCAGCAGTAGGCGGGACCGTGGGGGCAATCAGCCCCAGCATTTT. Translating gives CASSRRDRGGNQPQHF.

This clonotype was detected once. J is TRBJ1-1 and V is TRBV11-2, with no clear D. CDR1 is SGHAT, CDR2 FQNNGV, per germline. This CDR3 is 14 amino acids long. Between the trimmed V and J ends, which lost 1 base and 1 base, there was a span of 7 bases. The DNA for the CDR3 is TGTGCCAGCAGCTTAGCGTACACGAACACTGAAGCTTTCTTT. Protein product: CASSLAYTNTEAFF.

The chain couples TRBV20-1 to TRBJ2-2; the D gene could be TRBD1 or TRBD2 (5 bases each). The CDR3 is made up of 16 amino acids. The V and J ends lost 7 bases and 4 bases respectively, with 22 bases between them. The germline V gene has CDR1 DFQATT and CDR2 SNEGSKA (reference sequence). The CDR3 coding sequence is TGCAGTGTCCAGAGGGGAAGGGGCTTGGGCACCGGGGAGCTGTTTTTT. Its protein product is CSVQRGRGLGTGELFF.

There are a few counts of this clonotype. The J gene is TRBJ2-1, the V gene TRBV7-2, with TRBD2 matching over 12 bases. Trimming removed 1 base from V and 16 bases from J; junction bases left unmatched: 5. The CDR3 contains 13 residues. Germline V gene lookup returns CDR1 SGHTA and CDR2 FQGNSA. The CDR3 is CASSLGTSGTSFF. The CDR3 DNA sequence: TGTGCCAGCAGCTTAGGGACTAGCGGGACTAGTTTCTTC.

This clonotype appeared a few times. The V and J genes are TRBV20-1 and TRBJ2-4; D unresolved. CDR3 length equals 13 residues. V was pared by 0 bases and J by 2 bases, with 5 bases between. Per the germline V gene, CDR1 is DFQATT and CDR2 is SNEGSKA (reference sequence). The CDR3 here is CSARDQSKNIQYF. The CDR3, as DNA: TGCAGTGCTAGAGATCAGTCCAAAAACATTCAGTACTTC.

The chain has TRBV2 and TRBJ2-3; TRBD2 agrees at 8 bases. CDR1 and CDR2 (germline): SNHLY, FYNNEI. V dropped 9 bases and J dropped 2; count of bases not matched to a gene: 7. The CDR3 is made up of 14 amino acids. The CDR3 nucleotides read TGTGCCAGGAAGCGGGAGTGGGACACAGATACGCAGTATTTT. Translated: CARKREWDTDTQYF.

The chain employs TRBV20-1 and TRBJ1-1, with TRBD1 matching 7 bases. V was clipped by 6 bases and J by 0 bases; unmatched bases: 10. Germline CDR1 reads DFQATT; CDR2 reads SNEGSKA (reference sequence). The CDR3 contains 15 residues. The CDR3 reads CSAPTGAALNTEAFF. Written as DNA, the CDR3 is TGCAGTGCGCCAACAGGGGCCGCTTTGAACACTGAAGCTTTCTTT.

The chain employs TRBV27 and TRBJ1-2, with D perhaps TRBD1 (6 bases). The V gene's germline CDR1 is MNHEY and CDR2 SMNVEV (reference sequence). The ends were cut back, 3 bases at V and 7 bases at J, with 15 bases in the middle. This CDR3 contains 14 residues. The CDR3 DNA reads TGTGCCAGCAGTTTCGGGGGCTCGGAACGTGGCTACACCTTC. Protein: CASSFGGSERGYTF.